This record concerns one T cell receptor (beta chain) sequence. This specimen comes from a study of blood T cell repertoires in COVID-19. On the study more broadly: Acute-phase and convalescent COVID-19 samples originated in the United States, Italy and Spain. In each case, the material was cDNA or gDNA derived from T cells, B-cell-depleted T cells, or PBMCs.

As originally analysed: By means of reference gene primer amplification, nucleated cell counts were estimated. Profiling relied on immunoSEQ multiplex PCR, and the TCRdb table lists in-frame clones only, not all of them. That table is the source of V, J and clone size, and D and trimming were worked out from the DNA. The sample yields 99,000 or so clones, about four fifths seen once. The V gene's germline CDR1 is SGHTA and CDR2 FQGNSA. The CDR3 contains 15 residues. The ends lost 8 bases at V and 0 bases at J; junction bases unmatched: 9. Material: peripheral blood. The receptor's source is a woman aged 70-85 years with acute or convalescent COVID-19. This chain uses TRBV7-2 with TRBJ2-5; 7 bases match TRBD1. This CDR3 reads CASSLGTGDQETQYF. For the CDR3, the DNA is TGTGCCAGCTCTCTGGGAACAGGGGACCAAGAGACCCAGTACTTC.